The next 4 T cell receptor beta chains were all read from a single sample in a study of cytomegalovirus exposure and HLA in healthy donors. The PCR ran on 60 Vbeta and 13 Jbeta primers. Method: immunoSEQ multiplex PCR; TCRdb's copy keeps in-frame clones and lacks some. The data show approximately 89,000 clones, more than 65% seen once. Sequencing was carried out using PBMCs. These receptors all come from a human donor in good health.

This clone was picked up one time. J is TRBJ2-7 and V is TRBV5-5; D is possibly TRBD2 (6 bases). V lost 0 bases and J 2 bases, leaving 9 bases between the germline ends. Germline-derived CDR1 and CDR2 are SGHKS and YYEKEE (reference sequence). This CDR3 region has 14 residues. The CDR3 spells CASSLGAGTYEQYF. In DNA, the CDR3 is TGTGCCAGCAGCTTGGGGGCGGGAACCTACGAGCAGTACTTC.

The chain combines TRBV30 with TRBJ1-2; D not certain. Germline CDR1 reads GTSNPN; CDR2 reads SVGIG (reference sequence). CDR3 length: 15 amino acids. Trimming took off 0 bases at V and 3 bases at J, with 14 bases between the two ends. The DNA for the CDR3 is TGTGCCTGGAGTGTACTTCCGGGGTTCTACTATGGCTACACCTTC. It translates to CAWSVLPGFYYGYTF.

This chain links TRBV19 with TRBJ2-7, with D possibly being TRBD2 (6 bases). The CDR3 sequence is 13 residues long. Germline CDR1 reads LNHDA; CDR2 reads SQIVND (reference sequence). Trimming pared 3 bases from V and 7 bases from J, leaving 13 bases between. CDR3 nucleotide sequence: TGTGCCAGTAGTATGCGGGAAGCCAGTGAGCAGTACTTC. It codes for CASSMREASEQYF.

The V gene is TRBV6-6, the J gene TRBJ2-3, with D possibly matching TRBD2 (5 bases). The CDR3 contains 15 residues. The V end was cut by 0 bases, the J end by 3 bases, with 10 bases between. Germline V lookup: CDR1 MNHNY, CDR2 SVGAGI (reference sequence). CDR3 DNA: TGTGCCAGCAGTTACTCTGGGAGAGGGACAGATACGCAGTATTTT. Its protein product is CASSYSGRGTDTQYF.